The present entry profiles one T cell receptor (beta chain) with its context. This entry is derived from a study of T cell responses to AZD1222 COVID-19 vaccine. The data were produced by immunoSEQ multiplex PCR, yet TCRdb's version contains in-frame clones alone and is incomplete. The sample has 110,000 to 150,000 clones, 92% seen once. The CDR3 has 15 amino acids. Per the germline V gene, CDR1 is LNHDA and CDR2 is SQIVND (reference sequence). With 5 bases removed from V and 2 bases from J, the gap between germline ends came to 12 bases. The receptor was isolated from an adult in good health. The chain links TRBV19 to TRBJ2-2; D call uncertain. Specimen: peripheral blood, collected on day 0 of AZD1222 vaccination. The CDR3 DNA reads TGTGCCAGTAGTTCAACTCCAGCAAACACCGGGGAGCTGTTTTTT. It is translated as CASSSTPANTGELFF.